The present T cell receptor beta chain was sequenced within a study of OX40 agonist ivuxolimab in advanced cancers. The overall study: The study enrolled dose-escalation patients with hepatocellular carcinoma, melanoma, renal cell or head and neck cancer. Mean age around 60 years, range roughly 23 to 79; roughly 80% male.

General observations from the study: Some of the lowest clonal expansion was seen in partial responders at 0.1-3.0 mg/kg.

Individuals having autoimmune disease history or systemic immunosuppression were not enrolled. Using immunoSEQ multiplex PCR, the repertoire was profiled, and TCRdb retains in-frame clones only, with some absent. The sample consists of fewer than 80,000 clones, roughly 86% of them appearing once. A note on this clone: Its antigen is as yet unknown.

Trimming stripped 4 bases from V and 4 bases from J, with 8 bases between. The CDR3 contains 13 residues. CDR1 is SNHLY and CDR2 is FYNNEI in the germline V gene. The sample in question was CD4+ or CD8+ T cells sorted from blood, obtained in a trial of the OX40 agonist ivuxolimab. The V and J genes are TRBV2 and TRBJ2-1; D ambiguous. The receptor was isolated from an adult with an advanced solid tumor such as melanoma, head and neck, liver or kidney cancer. This CDR3 reads CASSAGEYNEQFF. The CDR3 DNA is TGTGCCAGCAGTGCTGGGGAATACAATGAGCAGTTCTTC.